The 25 T cell receptor beta chains in this list originate from one sample, sequenced in a study of monozygotic twins with cystic fibrosis. Some clones are missing from TCRdb's copy, which holds only in-frame ones; the method was immunoSEQ multiplex PCR. Here the sample spans roughly 20,000 clones, approximately 97% being singletons. Material for sequencing was blood. Every receptor here comes from a woman in her twenties or thirties with cystic fibrosis.

This clone was detected once. The gene calls are TRBV6-5 and TRBJ1-6; D is possibly TRBD1 (6 bases). The ends were cut back, 5 bases at V and 10 bases at J, with 15 bases in the middle. The CDR3 sequence is 14 residues long. CDR1 and CDR2 from the germline V gene are MNHEY and SVGAGI. The CDR3 DNA follows: TGTGCCAGCAGTCCCTTGGGGGCAAGGTCACCCCTCCACTTT. Its protein is CASSPLGARSPLHF.

The chain couples TRBV4-1 to TRBJ2-5; D is perhaps TRBD2 (5 bases). Germline CDR1 and CDR2: MGHRA and YSYEKL. This CDR3 has 16 residues. Trimming removed 1 base from V and 3 bases from J, with 15 bases in between. As DNA, the CDR3 is TGCGCCAGCAGCCAAGTTTTGGGCCCGGGGAAAGAGACCCAGTACTTC. It translates to CASSQVLGPGKETQYF.

This chain connects TRBV10-3 to TRBJ1-2, with no clear D. The CDR3 is made up of 15 amino acids. Germline V gives CDR1 ENHRY, CDR2 SYGVKD. Trimming shortened V by 6 bases and J by 0 bases, and 14 bases separated the two germline ends. This CDR3 is CAIRETLTTNYGYTF. DNA of the CDR3: TGTGCCATCAGAGAAACCCTGACAACTAACTATGGCTACACCTTC.

The rearrangement links TRBV18 to TRBJ1-2; D is uncertain. The V gene's germline CDR1 is KGHSH and CDR2 LQKENI. V lost 3 bases to trimming and J lost 3 bases, with 8 bases between them. This CDR3 spans 13 amino acids. The CDR3 DNA reads as TGTGCCAGCTCACCTAGGCAGTACTATGGCTACACCTTC. It codes for CASSPRQYYGYTF.

The rearrangement joins TRBV29-1 to TRBJ2-7, with TRBD1 identical over 7 bases. J was trimmed by 1 base and V by 5 bases; bases with no gene match: 5. CDR1 is SQVTM and CDR2 is ANQGSEA in the germline V gene. CDR3 size: 13 residues. The CDR3, as DNA: TGCAGCGTTCGGACAGGAAAATCCTACGAGCAGTACTTC. Its translation: CSVRTGKSYEQYF.

This clone was seen only a few times. The V gene is TRBV5-5, the J gene TRBJ2-7; D ambiguous. The CDR3 extends over 12 amino acids. From germline, CDR1 is SGHKS and CDR2 YYEKEE (reference sequence). V lost 0 bases and J lost 6, with 7 bases in between. CDR3: CASSLGLGEQYF. CDR3 coding DNA: TGTGCCAGCAGCTTGGGATTAGGCGAGCAGTACTTC.

This clone has a single count. The CDR3 DNA reads TGTGCCAGTAGTATAGATCTACGGGAGTACCAAGAGACCCAGTACTTC. Translating it yields CASSIDLREYQETQYF. The chain links TRBV19 to TRBJ2-5, with a possible D match to TRBD2 (6 bases). The V and J ends lost 0 bases and 0 bases respectively, with 11 bases between them. Germline loops: CDR1 LNHDA, CDR2 SQIVND (reference sequence). CDR3 length: 16 residues.

V and J are TRBV4-3 and TRBJ1-4; D unclear. The ends were cut back, 1 base at V and 8 bases at J, with 17 bases in the middle. Germline CDR1 reads LGHNA; CDR2 reads YSLEER. CDR3 size: 16 residues. CDR3: CASSQGPTPRTEKLFF. The CDR3 DNA reads TGCGCCAGCAGCCAAGGGCCGACCCCTAGGACGGAAAAACTGTTTTTT.

V usage is TRBV2 and J usage is TRBJ1-5; D perhaps matches TRBD1 (5 bases). Per germline, CDR1 SNHLY and CDR2 FYNNEI. Trimming shortened V by 7 bases and J by 7 bases, and 20 bases separated the two germline ends. This CDR3 has 15 amino acids. The chain's CDR3 is CASKLARRGLQPQHF. The CDR3 bases are TGTGCCAGCAAACTGGCCAGAAGGGGTCTCCAGCCCCAGCATTTT.

This rearrangement joins TRBV28 to TRBJ1-6; 9 bases align to TRBD1. V shed 1 base and J 6 bases; nucleotides not matched to a gene: 10. CDR3 size: 18 residues. Germline V CDR1 and CDR2: MDHEN, SYDVKM. The CDR3 DNA is TGTGCCAGCAGTTTATCGTCGGGACAGGGAATAGGTAATTCACCCCTCCACTTT. Its protein is CASSLSSGQGIGNSPLHF.

The V call is TRBV5-6, the J call TRBJ2-3, with D perhaps TRBD1 (5 bases). Trimming cost V 4 bases and J 5 bases, with 17 bases left between them. Germline CDR1 SGHDT, CDR2 YYEEEE. This CDR3 comprises 15 residues. The CDR3 reads CASSPKGSRRDTQYF. CDR3 DNA sequence: TGTGCCAGCAGCCCAAAGGGGTCTCGGAGAGATACGCAGTATTTT.

This chain uses TRBV5-5 with TRBJ1-4; D perhaps matches TRBD1 (5 bases). The V end was cut by 3 bases, the J end by 7 bases, with 16 bases between. Germline V gene lookup returns CDR1 SGHKS and CDR2 YYEKEE (reference sequence). The CDR3 is 15 residues long. DNA for the CDR3: TGTGCCAGCAGCTACGGGGGACTTACGTCTGAAAAACTGTTTTTT. Translating gives CASSYGGLTSEKLFF.

V and J are TRBV4-3 and TRBJ2-5; D ambiguous. V lost 0 bases, J lost 0 bases, and 17 bases lay in between. Germline CDR1 reads LGHNA; CDR2 reads YSLEER. CDR3 size: 18 residues. The DNA of the CDR3 is TGCGCCAGCAGCCAAGATCTGTCCAGCCCCACAAACCAAGAGACCCAGTACTTC. It codes for CASSQDLSSPTNQETQYF.

This chain links TRBV30 with TRBJ1-4, with 8 bases that match TRBD1. Germline V CDR1 and CDR2: GTSNPN, SVGIG (reference sequence). J was trimmed by 1 base and V by 5 bases; bases with no gene match: 0. The CDR3 is made up of 13 amino acids. The chain's CDR3 is CAWGQGTNEKLFF. As DNA, the CDR3 is TGTGCCTGGGGACAGGGAACTAATGAAAAACTGTTTTTT. The entire variable domain, with the rest obtained from reference TRBV30 and TRBJ1-4, is as follows: SQTIHQWPATLVQPVGSPLSLECTVEGTSNPNLYWYRQAAGRGLQLLFYSVGIGQISSEVPQNLSASRPQDRQFILSSKKLLLSDSGFYLCAWGQGTNEKLFFGSGTQLSVL.

This chain links TRBV4-1 with TRBJ1-6, with no clear D. This CDR3 spans 16 amino acids. V gave up 3 bases and J gave up 11 bases, with 20 bases separating them. Germline assignment: CDR1 MGHRA and CDR2 YSYEKL. CDR3 DNA: TGCGCCAGCAGCCAGCCCATACATGCAACGGGGACACCCCTCCACTTT. Encoded protein: CASSQPIHATGTPLHF.

The J gene is TRBJ2-3, the V gene TRBV7-9; tentatively, D is TRBD2 (5 bases). V gave up 2 bases and J gave up 0 bases, with 15 bases separating them. The CDR3 runs to 17 residues. CDR1 is SEHNR and CDR2 is FQNEAQ in the germline V gene (reference sequence). The DNA for the CDR3 is TGTGCCAGCAGCTTACTCGGGGTTCGTCCTAGCACAGATACGCAGTATTTT. As protein: CASSLLGVRPSTDTQYF.

V and J are TRBV20-1 and TRBJ1-2; D possibly corresponds to TRBD1 (5 bases). Germline CDR1 DFQATT, CDR2 SNEGSKA (reference sequence). This CDR3 contains 11 residues. Trimming shortened V by 6 bases and J by 3 bases, and 8 bases separated the two germline ends. The CDR3 reads CSATGDYGYTF. CDR3 DNA: TGCAGTGCCACGGGGGACTATGGCTACACCTTC.

The chain joins TRBV7-2 to TRBJ2-7, with no clear D. Germline assignment: CDR1 SGHTA and CDR2 FQGNSA. Trimming stripped 0 bases from V and 1 base from J, with 13 bases between. The CDR3 sequence is 16 residues long. CDR3 coding DNA: TGTGCCAGCAGCTTAGCCCCGACGGGTTTATCCTACGAGCAGTACTTC. It is translated as CASSLAPTGLSYEQYF.

V is TRBV4-2 and J is TRBJ2-5; 12 bases agree with TRBD2. V trimming: 1 base; J trimming: 5 bases; junction bases outside the gene matches: 11. The length of the CDR3 is 18 residues. CDR1 is LGHNA, CDR2 YNFKEQ, per germline. Here the CDR3 DNA reads TGTGCCAGCAGCCAAGTAGTCCACCTAGCGGGGGGGAGGGAGACCCAGTACTTC. Translated, it gives CASSQVVHLAGGRETQYF.

The rearrangement links TRBV5-6 to TRBJ2-3; possibly TRBD2 for D (5 bases). The CDR3 runs to 18 residues. Per the germline V gene, CDR1 is SGHDT and CDR2 is YYEEEE. Trimming took off 0 bases at V and 0 bases at J, with 17 bases between the two ends. For the CDR3, the DNA is TGTGCCAGCAGCTTGGGTAGGACTGCTTTTACTAGCACAGATACGCAGTATTTT. Residues: CASSLGRTAFTSTDTQYF.

The gene calls are TRBV6-1 and TRBJ2-2; D may correspond to TRBD1 or TRBD2 (6 bases each). Trimming cost V 4 bases and J 7 bases, with 22 bases left between them. This CDR3 contains 17 residues. Germline assignment: CDR1 MNHNS and CDR2 SASEGT. Here the CDR3 DNA reads TGTGCCAGCAGTGTGGGTGTACGGGGGCAGGGTTTCGGGGAGCTGTTTTTT. Its translation is CASSVGVRGQGFGELFF.

The chain employs TRBV6-5 and TRBJ2-7, with TRBD2 matching over 10 bases. CDR3 length equals 15 residues. CDR1 and CDR2 (germline): MNHEY, SVGAGI. Trimming at V came to 5 bases and at J to 7 bases, leaving 11 bases not matched to a gene. The CDR3 DNA reads TGTGCCAGCAGTACCGGGTTTAGCGGGGGGCGTGAGCAGTACTTC. Protein: CASSTGFSGGREQYF.

The rearrangement links TRBV5-5 to TRBJ1-2, with 8 bases matching TRBD1. The germline V gene encodes CDR1 SGHKS and CDR2 YYEKEE (reference sequence). The CDR3 spans 14 residues. J was trimmed by 7 bases and V by 4 bases; bases with no gene match: 9. The CDR3 loop is CASSSLTGVSGYTF. The CDR3 coding sequence is TGTGCCAGCAGCAGCTTGACAGGGGTTAGTGGCTACACCTTC.

This clone showed up just once. The rearrangement joins TRBV9 to TRBJ2-1; maybe TRBD1 (6 bases). Germline V gene sequence: CDR1 SGDLS, CDR2 YYNGEE. This CDR3 spans 18 amino acids. Trimming cost V 0 bases and J 1 base, with 17 bases left between them. The CDR3 nucleotides are TGTGCCAGCAGCGTAGTTACCCGGACAGCCAAATCCTACAATGAGCAGTTCTTC. It specifies CASSVVTRTAKSYNEQFF.

The chain combines TRBV5-4 with TRBJ2-3; no clear D gene. The CDR3 is made up of 13 amino acids. Germline V CDR1 and CDR2: SGHNT, YYREEE (reference sequence). Trimming stripped 4 bases from V and 4 bases from J, with 10 bases between. The CDR3 nucleotides are TGTGCCAGCAGCGGTGGTGGGGCAGATACGCAGTATTTT. Translated: CASSGGGADTQYF. The full variable domain, its missing parts supplied by reference TRBV5-4 and TRBJ2-3, is ETGVTQSPTHLIKTRGQQVTLRCSSQSGHNTVSWYQQALGQGPQFIFQYYREEENGRGNFPPRFSGLQFPNYSSELNVNALELDDSALYLCASSGGGADTQYFGPGTRLTVL.